This T cell receptor beta chain was sequenced in a study of beta chain features in type 1 diabetes. Study-wide results and limits: Relative to healthy donors, patients appeared to have naive, central memory and Treg TCRB repertoires that were more similar. Type 1 diabetes patients had VDJ junctions that carried fewer insertions and more deletions.

With regard to this clone: Its antigen is not identified.

Sequenced material consisted of expressed TCRB transcripts (all of the isolated RNA was reverse transcribed). Measured with immunoSEQ multiplex PCR; TCRdb has only the in-frame clones, and not every one. The repertoire holds fewer than 650,000 clones, with 15% to 18% as singletons. The CDR3 has 12 residues. Looked up from germline, CDR1 is MDHEN and CDR2 is SYDVKM. V trimming: 4 bases; J trimming: 11 bases; junction bases outside the gene matches: 7. On average, the one heparinised blood draw given by each donor was 90 to 150 mL. Sequencing used naive CD4+ T cells from blood. The TCR was taken from a man between 18 and 35 years old in good health. The V call is TRBV28, the J call TRBJ2-7; 8 nucleotides align to TRBD1. As DNA, the CDR3 is TGTGCCAGCAGTTCGGGGACAGGCGCGAAGTACTTC. Translated, it gives CASSSGTGAKYF.